The entry below describes one T cell receptor beta chain. What it recognizes is unknown. Profiling relied on immunoSEQ multiplex PCR, and the TCRdb table lists in-frame clones only, not all of them. This sample yields about 2 million clones, of which about 95% are seen a single time; 1.1% belongs to the top ten. The data derive from a study of shared clonotypes between healthy human individuals. V lost 3 bases and J lost 7; bases outside the gene matches: 4. Germline values: CDR1 SGDLS, CDR2 YYNGEE. CDR3 length: 14 amino acids. CD45RO-negative, CCR7-selected cells formed the naive CD8 fraction, which excluded terminally differentiated effector memory CD45RA+ cells. General study points: The sharing of roughly 5% of naive CD4 clonotypes was seen across a handful of donors.

The rearrangement joins TRBV9 to TRBJ1-6, with 7 bases matching TRBD1. This TCR was recovered from a man in his late teens or twenties in good health. Sequencing input: naive CD8+ T cells sorted from blood. DNA of the CDR3: TGTGCCAGCAGCGAGGGACAGACCAATTCACCCCTCCACTTT. Translated, it gives CASSEGQTNSPLHF.